The source of this T cell receptor (beta chain) is a study of T-cell reconstitution after alpha-beta-depleted transplantation in children. The TCRbeta library incorporated unique molecular identifiers. TCRdb re-called the PCR reads with MiXCR, one entry per CDR3 protein. The table includes about 340,000 distinct CDR3 sequences, about 14% detected once. Trimming cost V 0 bases and J 4 bases, with 9 bases left between them. Germline V gene sequence: CDR1 DFQATT, CDR2 SNEGSKA (reference sequence). The CDR3 runs 14 residues. The sample was PBMCs, taken from the stem cell graft. The source of this sequence is a human donor who donated a stem cell graft to a child with Fanconi anemia. The V and J genes are TRBV20-1 and TRBJ2-2; the D call may be TRBD1 or TRBD2 (5 bases each). CDR3 residues: CSAREWGSTGELFF. The CDR3 DNA sequence: TGCAGTGCTAGAGAATGGGGGTCCACCGGGGAGCTGTTTTTT.